The 20 T cell receptor beta chains presented below share a single source sample, sequenced in a study of blood T cell repertoires in COVID-19. Libraries were prepared by immunoSEQ multiplex PCR; TCRdb keeps only in-frame clonotypes and omits some of them. Of around 470,000 clones in the sample, roughly 87% were seen once. Sequencing was carried out using peripheral blood. These receptors were collected from a man between 18 and 35 years old with COVID-19, enrolled during active disease.

This sequence joins TRBV2 and TRBJ2-3, with TRBD2 identical over 7 bases. The CDR3 has 17 residues. Per the germline V gene, CDR1 is SNHLY and CDR2 is FYNNEI. V lost 6 bases, J lost 6 bases, and 18 bases stayed unmatched. Here the CDR3 reads CASSAQASGVPGDTQYF. The CDR3 region has the DNA TGTGCCAGCAGCGCCCAGGCCAGCGGGGTACCGGGGGATACGCAGTATTTT.

This clone came up a few times. The rearrangement joins TRBV12-3 or TRBV12-4 to TRBJ1-1; D gene uncertain. The CDR3 runs 12 residues. V was shortened by 2 bases and J by 7 bases, with 8 bases between the two germline ends. CDR3 nucleotides: TGTGCCAGCAGTTTATGGCGGCGTGAAGCTTTCTTT. This translates into CASSLWRREAFF.

This clone was detected once. The chain has TRBV7-9 and TRBJ2-3; 9 nucleotides align to TRBD1. V lost 7 bases and J lost 4; bases outside the gene matches: 6. Germline assignment: CDR1 SEHNR and CDR2 FQNEAQ (reference sequence). This CDR3 contains 14 residues. The DNA for the CDR3 is TGTGCCAGCAAAAGGACAGGGGACGCAGATACGCAGTATTTT. Translated: CASKRTGDADTQYF.

V usage is TRBV6-6 and J usage is TRBJ1-2; 7 nucleotides line up with TRBD1. CDR1 is MNHNY and CDR2 is SVGAGI in the germline V gene (reference sequence). The CDR3 sequence is 14 residues long. The trim removed 6 bases at V and 4 bases at J, leaving 8 bases unmatched. The CDR3 loop reads CASRIQGFPYGYTF. CDR3 nucleotide sequence: TGTGCCAGCAGGATACAGGGGTTCCCCTATGGCTACACCTTC.

The chain combines TRBV6-5 with TRBJ2-5; 10 bases map to TRBD1. The CDR3 has 16 residues. J lost 6 bases, V lost 4 bases, and 11 bases had no gene match. Germline V gene data show CDR1 as MNHEY and CDR2 as SVGAGI. The CDR3 reads CASSSLPGQGRQTQYF. For the CDR3, the DNA is TGTGCCAGCAGTTCCCTTCCGGGACAGGGGCGACAGACCCAGTACTTC.

The rearrangement links TRBV5-8 to TRBJ2-5; weak D call: TRBD1 (6 bases). Germline V CDR1 and CDR2: SGHTS, YDEGEE. Deletions cut 3 bases from V and 1 base from J, with 10 bases between. The CDR3 runs 14 residues. The CDR3 region is CASSSSGAQETQYF. CDR3 in DNA: TGTGCCAGCAGCTCATCAGGGGCCCAAGAGACCCAGTACTTC.

The J gene is TRBJ2-7, the V gene TRBV9; D perhaps matches TRBD1 (6 bases). Germline V CDR1 and CDR2: SGDLS, YYNGEE. V lost 4 bases and J lost 3, with 8 bases in between. The CDR3 extends over 12 amino acids. The CDR3 region is CASSRGGYEQYF. The DNA of the CDR3 is TGTGCCAGCAGCCGAGGGGGCTACGAGCAGTACTTC.

This chain uses TRBV19 with TRBJ1-6, with a tentative D call TRBD1 (6 bases). The CDR3 runs 19 residues. The germline gives CDR1 LNHDA, CDR2 SQIVND (reference sequence). V shed 5 bases and J shed 0 bases, with 20 bases lying between them. The CDR3 region is CASSPSITGSSSYNSPLHF. The CDR3 DNA reads as TGTGCCAGTAGTCCATCGATTACAGGGAGTAGCTCCTATAATTCACCCCTCCACTTT.

The chain links TRBV12-3 or TRBV12-4 to TRBJ2-3, with unresolved D. The CDR3 length is 11 residues. With 6 bases removed from V and 3 bases from J, the gap between germline ends came to 4 bases. Here the CDR3 DNA reads TGTGCCAGCAGCAGGACAGATACGCAGTATTTT. It encodes CASSRTDTQYF.

The rearrangement joins TRBV5-6 to TRBJ2-3; D unresolved. The CDR3 contains 13 residues. Germline V gene lookup returns CDR1 SGHDT and CDR2 YYEEEE. V dropped 0 bases and J dropped 6 bases, with 8 bases sitting between them. The CDR3 DNA reads as TGTGCCAGCAGCTTGGGAGATTCGGATACGCAGTATTTT. It specifies CASSLGDSDTQYF.

The chain has TRBV15 and TRBJ2-5; no reliable D call. Looked up from germline, CDR1 is LNHNV and CDR2 is YYDKDF (reference sequence). CDR3 length: 14 residues. V lost 0 bases to trimming and J lost 0 bases, with 5 bases between them. This chain's CDR3 is CATSREEDQETQYF. The CDR3 coding sequence is TGTGCCACCAGCAGAGAAGAGGACCAAGAGACCCAGTACTTC.

A single count supports this clone. The rearrangement links TRBV5-4 to TRBJ2-5; TRBD2 might be the D (5 bases). V lost 4 bases, J lost 2 bases, and 15 bases lay in between. Germline V gene sequence: CDR1 SGHNT, CDR2 YYREEE (reference sequence). This CDR3 has 15 residues. CDR3 region: CASSQRADPQETQYF. Here the CDR3 DNA reads TGTGCCAGCAGCCAGAGGGCGGACCCACAAGAGACCCAGTACTTC. The complete variable domain, with remaining parts taken from reference TRBV5-4 and TRBJ2-5, reads ETGVTQSPTHLIKTRGQQVTLRCSSQSGHNTVSWYQQALGQGPQFIFQYYREEENGRGNFPPRFSGLQFPNYSSELNVNALELDDSALYLCASSQRADPQETQYFGPGTRLLVL.

This rearrangement joins TRBV11-2 to TRBJ2-7; 12 nucleotides line up with TRBD1. Germline trimming cut 5 bases from V and 6 bases from J; bases unmatched to any gene: 8. The CDR3 totals 15 residues. Germline-derived CDR1 and CDR2 are SGHAT and FQNNGV. CDR3: CASSQAGTGGVEQYF. Written as DNA, the CDR3 is TGTGCCAGCAGCCAGGCGGGGACAGGGGGCGTCGAGCAGTACTTC.

V gene TRBV4-1 combines with J gene TRBJ2-5; no firm D call. The germline V gene encodes CDR1 MGHRA and CDR2 YSYEKL. There are 14 residues in the CDR3. V was pared by 0 bases and J by 4 bases, with 9 bases between. The CDR3 bases are TGCGCCAGCAGCCAAGATCGTATGCGAGAGACCCAGTACTTC. This encodes CASSQDRMRETQYF.

The rearrangement joins TRBV27 to TRBJ2-1, with 9 bases aligning to TRBD2. Unmatched junction bases numbered 8, after V lost 2 bases and J lost 6 bases. There are 16 residues in the CDR3. Germline V gene sequence: CDR1 MNHEY, CDR2 SMNVEV (reference sequence). CDR3 coding DNA: TGTGCCAGCAGTTTAGCGGGCGGGAGGGCACGCAATGAGCAGTTCTTC. This codes for CASSLAGGRARNEQFF.

CDR3 in DNA: TGTGCCAGCAGCCAAGTTCCCCTCACAGATACGCAGTATTTT. Translation gives CASSQVPLTDTQYF. The chain recombines TRBV14 with TRBJ2-3; the D is unclear. This CDR3 has 14 residues. Germline CDR1 SGHDN, CDR2 FVKESK. V dropped 1 base and J dropped 2 bases, with 7 bases sitting between them.

The chain combines TRBV6-5 with TRBJ2-7; 8 bases agree with TRBD1. The ends lost 8 bases at V and 5 bases at J; junction bases unmatched: 5. There are 12 residues in the CDR3. Germline values: CDR1 MNHEY, CDR2 SVGAGI. In DNA, the CDR3 is TGTGCCAGCGGGGACAGGCTCGACGAGCAGTACTTC. Protein sequence: CASGDRLDEQYF.

In its sample, this clone was seen once. The chain combines TRBV6-1 with TRBJ2-6; D not certain. Germline V gene data show CDR1 as MNHNS and CDR2 as SASEGT. V was clipped by 0 bases and J by 4 bases, with 10 bases between them. The CDR3 runs 16 residues. The CDR3 coding sequence is TGTGCCAGCAGTGAAGCGCAGGTGTCCGGGGCCAACGTCCTGACTTTC. Translated: CASSEAQVSGANVLTF.

The chain joins TRBV19 to TRBJ1-1, with 8 bases lining up with TRBD1. CDR3 length: 16 amino acids. V lost 5 bases, J lost 0 bases, and 8 bases stayed unmatched. Germline assignment: CDR1 LNHDA and CDR2 SQIVND (reference sequence). The CDR3 spells CASSRWTGNMNTEAFF. As DNA, the CDR3 is TGTGCCAGTAGTCGATGGACAGGGAATATGAACACTGAAGCTTTCTTT.

The rearrangement joins TRBV4-2 to TRBJ2-1; 9 positions match TRBD2. The V and J ends lost 3 bases and 2 bases, in that order; junction bases with no gene match: 5. Germline CDR1 and CDR2: LGHNA and YNFKEQ. The CDR3 extends over 16 amino acids. In DNA, the CDR3 is TGTGCCAGCAGCCAGAGAATAGCGGGGGCCTACAATGAGCAGTTCTTC. This sequence encodes CASSQRIAGAYNEQFF.